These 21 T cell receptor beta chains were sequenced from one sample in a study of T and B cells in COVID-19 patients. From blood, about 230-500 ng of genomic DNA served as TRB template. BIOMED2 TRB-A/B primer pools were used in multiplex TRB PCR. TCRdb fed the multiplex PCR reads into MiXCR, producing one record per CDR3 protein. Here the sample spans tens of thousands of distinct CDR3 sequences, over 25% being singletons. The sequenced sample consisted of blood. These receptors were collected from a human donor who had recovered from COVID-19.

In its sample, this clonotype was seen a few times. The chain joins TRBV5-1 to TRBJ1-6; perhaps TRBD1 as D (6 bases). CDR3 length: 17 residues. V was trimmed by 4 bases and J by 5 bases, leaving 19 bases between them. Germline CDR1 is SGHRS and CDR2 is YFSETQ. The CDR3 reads CASSQFFTGQNNSPLHF. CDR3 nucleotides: TGCGCCAGCAGCCAGTTTTTCACAGGGCAAAATAATTCACCCCTCCACTTT.

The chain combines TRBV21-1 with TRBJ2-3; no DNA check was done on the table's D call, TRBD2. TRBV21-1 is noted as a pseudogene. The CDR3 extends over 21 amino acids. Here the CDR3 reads CASSKEGVSLARANRTDTQYF. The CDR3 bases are TGTGCCAGCAGCAAAGAGGGTGTTAGTCTAGCCAGGGCCAATCGCACAGATACGCAGTATTTT.

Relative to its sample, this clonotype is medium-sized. CDR3 in DNA: TGCAGCGCCGGGACACAGCAGTTCTTC. It is translated as CSAGTQQFF. This sequence joins TRBV29-1 and TRBJ2-1; tentative D call: TRBD1 (6 bases). The germline V gene encodes CDR1 SQVTM and CDR2 ANQGSEA. The V and J ends lost 7 bases and 11 bases respectively, with 9 bases between them. The CDR3 has 9 amino acids.

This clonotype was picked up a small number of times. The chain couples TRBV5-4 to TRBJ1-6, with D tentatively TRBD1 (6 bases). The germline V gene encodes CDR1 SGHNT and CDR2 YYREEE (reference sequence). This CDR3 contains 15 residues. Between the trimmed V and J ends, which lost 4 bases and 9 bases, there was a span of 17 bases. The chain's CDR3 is CASSVQGVNSSPLHF. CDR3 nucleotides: TGTGCCAGCAGCGTACAGGGAGTCAATAGTTCACCCCTCCACTTT. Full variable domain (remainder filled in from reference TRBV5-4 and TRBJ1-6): ETGVTQSPTHLIKTRGQQVTLRCSSQSGHNTVSWYQQALGQGPQFIFQYYREEENGRGNFPPRFSGLQFPNYSSELNVNALELDDSALYLCASSVQGVNSSPLHFGNGTRLTVT.

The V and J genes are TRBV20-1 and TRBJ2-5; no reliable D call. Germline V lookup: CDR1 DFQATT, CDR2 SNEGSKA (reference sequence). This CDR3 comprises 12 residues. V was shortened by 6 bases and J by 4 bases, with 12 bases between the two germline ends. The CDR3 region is CSAGPARETQYF. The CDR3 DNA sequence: TGCAGTGCCGGACCCGCTCGAGAGACCCAGTACTTC.

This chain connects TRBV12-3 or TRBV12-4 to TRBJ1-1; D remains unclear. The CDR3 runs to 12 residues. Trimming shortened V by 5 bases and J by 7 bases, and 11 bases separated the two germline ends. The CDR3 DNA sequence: TGTGCCAGCAGTACTGAGGGTTTTGAAGCTTTCTTT. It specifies CASSTEGFEAFF.

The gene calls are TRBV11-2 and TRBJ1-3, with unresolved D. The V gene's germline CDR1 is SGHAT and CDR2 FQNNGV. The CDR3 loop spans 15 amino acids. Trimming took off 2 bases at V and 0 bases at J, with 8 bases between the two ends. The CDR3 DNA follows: TGTGCCAGCAGCTTAACAGAAGCCTCTGGAAACACCATATATTTT. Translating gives CASSLTEASGNTIYF.

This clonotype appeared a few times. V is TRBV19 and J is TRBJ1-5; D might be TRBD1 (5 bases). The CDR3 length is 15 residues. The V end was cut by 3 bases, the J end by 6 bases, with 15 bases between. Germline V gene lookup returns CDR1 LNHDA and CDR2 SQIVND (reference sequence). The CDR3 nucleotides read TGTGCCAGTAGTATTTCCCGAGGGGTGGGTCAGCCCCAGCATTTT. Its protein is CASSISRGVGQPQHF.

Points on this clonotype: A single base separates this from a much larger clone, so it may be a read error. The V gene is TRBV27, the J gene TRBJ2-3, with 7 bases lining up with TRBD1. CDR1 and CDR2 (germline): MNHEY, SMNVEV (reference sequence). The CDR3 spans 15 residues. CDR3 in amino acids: CASSFGTGDTETQYF. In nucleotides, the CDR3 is TGTGCCAGCAGTTTCGGCACAGGGGACACAGAAACGCAGTATTTT.

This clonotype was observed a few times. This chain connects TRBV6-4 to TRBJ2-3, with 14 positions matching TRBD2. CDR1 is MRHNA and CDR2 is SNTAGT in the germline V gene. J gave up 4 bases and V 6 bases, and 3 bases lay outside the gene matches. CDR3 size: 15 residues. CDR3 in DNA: TGTGCCAGCAGCCCGGGACTAGCGGGGGCAGATACGCAGTATTTT. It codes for CASSPGLAGADTQYF.

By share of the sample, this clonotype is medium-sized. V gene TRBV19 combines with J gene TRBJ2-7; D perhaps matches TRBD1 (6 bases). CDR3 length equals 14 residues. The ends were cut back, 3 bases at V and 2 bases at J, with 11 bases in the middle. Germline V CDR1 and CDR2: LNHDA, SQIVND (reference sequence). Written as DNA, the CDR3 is TGTGCCAGTAGTATCGCCAGGGGACCCTACGAGCAGTACTTC. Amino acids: CASSIARGPYEQYF.

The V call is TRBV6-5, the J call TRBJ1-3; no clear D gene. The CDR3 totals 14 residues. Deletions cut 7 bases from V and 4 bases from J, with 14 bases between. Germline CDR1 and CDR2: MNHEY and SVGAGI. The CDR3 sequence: CASTEQPTGNTIYF. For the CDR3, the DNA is TGTGCCAGCACGGAACAGCCGACAGGAAACACCATATATTTT.

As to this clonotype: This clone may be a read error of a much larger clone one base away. This CDR3 is CASSYLRGNTQYF. CDR3 coding DNA: TGTGCCAGCAGTTACTTGAGAGGGAATACGCAGTATTTT. This sequence joins TRBV6-5 and TRBJ2-3; a weak D match, TRBD2 (5 bases). Germline assignment: CDR1 MNHEY and CDR2 SVGAGI. CDR3 length: 13 residues. The germline V and J ends were trimmed by 1 base and 7 bases, with 9 bases remaining between them.

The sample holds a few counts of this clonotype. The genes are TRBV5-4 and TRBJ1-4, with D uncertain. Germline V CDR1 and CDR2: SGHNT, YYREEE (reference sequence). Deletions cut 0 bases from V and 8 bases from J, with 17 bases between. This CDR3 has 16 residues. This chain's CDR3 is CASSLAAGLGGEKLFF. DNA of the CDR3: TGTGCCAGCAGCTTGGCCGCAGGCCTGGGAGGGGAAAAACTGTTTTTT.

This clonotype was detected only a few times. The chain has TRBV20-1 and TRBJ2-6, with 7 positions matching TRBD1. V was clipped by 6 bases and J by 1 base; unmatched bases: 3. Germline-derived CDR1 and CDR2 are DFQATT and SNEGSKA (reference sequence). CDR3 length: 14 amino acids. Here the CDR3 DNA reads TGCAGTGCAACGACAGGGTCTGGGGCCAACGTCCTGACTTTC. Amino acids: CSATTGSGANVLTF.

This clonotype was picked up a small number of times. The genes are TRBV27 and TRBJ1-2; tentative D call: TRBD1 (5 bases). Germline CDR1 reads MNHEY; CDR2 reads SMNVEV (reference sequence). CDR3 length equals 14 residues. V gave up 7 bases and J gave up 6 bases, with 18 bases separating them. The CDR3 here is CASKSRTAGNGYTF. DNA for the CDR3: TGTGCCAGCAAAAGCCGGACCGCAGGGAATGGCTACACCTTC.

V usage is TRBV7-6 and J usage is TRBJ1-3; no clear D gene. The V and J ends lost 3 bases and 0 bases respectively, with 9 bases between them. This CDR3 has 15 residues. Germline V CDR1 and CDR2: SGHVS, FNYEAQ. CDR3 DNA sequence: TGTGCCAGCAGCTTTTCGGGCTACTCTGGAAACACCATATATTTT. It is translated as CASSFSGYSGNTIYF.

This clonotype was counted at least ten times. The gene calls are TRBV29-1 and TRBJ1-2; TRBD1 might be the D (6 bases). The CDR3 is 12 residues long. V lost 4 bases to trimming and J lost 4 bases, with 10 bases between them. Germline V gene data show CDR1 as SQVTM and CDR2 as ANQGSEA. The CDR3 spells CSVGRGVYGYTF. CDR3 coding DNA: TGCAGCGTTGGCAGGGGTGTCTATGGCTACACCTTC. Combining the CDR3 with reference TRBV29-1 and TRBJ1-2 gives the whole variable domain SAVISQKPSRDICQRGTSLTIQCQVDSQVTMMFWYRQQPGQSLTLIATANQGSEATYESGFVIDKFPISRPNLTFSTLTVSNMSPEDSSIYLCSVGRGVYGYTFGSGTRLTVV.

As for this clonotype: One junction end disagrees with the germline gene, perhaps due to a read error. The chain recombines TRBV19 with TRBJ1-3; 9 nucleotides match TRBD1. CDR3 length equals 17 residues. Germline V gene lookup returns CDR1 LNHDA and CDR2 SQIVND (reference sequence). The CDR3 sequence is CASSATSGQGSGSTIYF. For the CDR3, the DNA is TGTGCCAGTAGTGCAACGTCGGGACAGGGCTCTGGAAGCACCATATATTTT.

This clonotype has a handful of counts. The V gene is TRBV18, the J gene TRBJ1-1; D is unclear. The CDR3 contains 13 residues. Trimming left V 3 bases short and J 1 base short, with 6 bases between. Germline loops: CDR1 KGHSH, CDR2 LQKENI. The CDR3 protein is CASSPYKNTEAFF. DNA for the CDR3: TGTGCCAGCTCACCCTACAAGAACACTGAAGCTTTCTTT.

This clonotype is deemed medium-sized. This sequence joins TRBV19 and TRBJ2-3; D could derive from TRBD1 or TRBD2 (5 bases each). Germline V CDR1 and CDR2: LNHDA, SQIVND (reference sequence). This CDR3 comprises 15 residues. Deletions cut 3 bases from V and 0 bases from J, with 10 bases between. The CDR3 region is CASSMRGRSTDTQYF. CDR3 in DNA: TGTGCCAGTAGTATGAGGGGCAGGAGCACAGATACGCAGTATTTT.